The entry that follows covers one TCR beta chain sequence. The antigen is undetermined. V was trimmed by 4 bases and J by 2 bases, leaving 11 bases between them. The CDR3 runs 14 residues. Germline-derived CDR1 and CDR2 are SGHVS and FQNEAQ. This entry is derived from a study of spatial heterogeneity in lung cancer. Described time point: sample taken at primary tumor resection. The sequenced material consisted of unsorted whole RNA from tumor, nontumor lung or frozen PBMC. TCRdb re-called the 5' RACE reads with MiXCR, one entry per CDR3 protein. The table shows about 3,800 distinct CDR3 sequences, with 7.5% to 9% occurring only once. Study results and limitations: Ubiquitous expanded tumor TCRs were observed in blood more at resection than follow-up.

The input for sequencing was PBMCs, taken at surgery. The chain couples TRBV7-8 to TRBJ1-1; D unclear. This receptor was obtained from a female donor with early-stage non-small cell lung cancer. CDR3 DNA: TGTGCCAGCAGCTCAGGACTGATAAACACTGAAGCTTTCTTT. Its translation is CASSSGLINTEAFF.